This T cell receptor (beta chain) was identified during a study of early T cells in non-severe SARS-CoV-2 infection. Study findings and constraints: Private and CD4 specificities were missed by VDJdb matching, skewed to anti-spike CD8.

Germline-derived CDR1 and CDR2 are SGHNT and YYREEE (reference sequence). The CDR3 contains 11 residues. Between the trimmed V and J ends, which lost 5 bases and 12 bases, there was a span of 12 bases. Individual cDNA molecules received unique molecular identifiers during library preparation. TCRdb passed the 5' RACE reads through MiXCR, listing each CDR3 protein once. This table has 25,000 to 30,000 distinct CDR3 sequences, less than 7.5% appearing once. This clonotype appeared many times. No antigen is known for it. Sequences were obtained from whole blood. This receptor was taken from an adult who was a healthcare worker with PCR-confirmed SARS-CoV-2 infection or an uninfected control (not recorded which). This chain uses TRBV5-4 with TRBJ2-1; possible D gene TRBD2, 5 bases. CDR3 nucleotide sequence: TGTGCCAGCAGTCTACTAGGAAGGCAGTTCTTC. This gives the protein CASSLLGRQFF.